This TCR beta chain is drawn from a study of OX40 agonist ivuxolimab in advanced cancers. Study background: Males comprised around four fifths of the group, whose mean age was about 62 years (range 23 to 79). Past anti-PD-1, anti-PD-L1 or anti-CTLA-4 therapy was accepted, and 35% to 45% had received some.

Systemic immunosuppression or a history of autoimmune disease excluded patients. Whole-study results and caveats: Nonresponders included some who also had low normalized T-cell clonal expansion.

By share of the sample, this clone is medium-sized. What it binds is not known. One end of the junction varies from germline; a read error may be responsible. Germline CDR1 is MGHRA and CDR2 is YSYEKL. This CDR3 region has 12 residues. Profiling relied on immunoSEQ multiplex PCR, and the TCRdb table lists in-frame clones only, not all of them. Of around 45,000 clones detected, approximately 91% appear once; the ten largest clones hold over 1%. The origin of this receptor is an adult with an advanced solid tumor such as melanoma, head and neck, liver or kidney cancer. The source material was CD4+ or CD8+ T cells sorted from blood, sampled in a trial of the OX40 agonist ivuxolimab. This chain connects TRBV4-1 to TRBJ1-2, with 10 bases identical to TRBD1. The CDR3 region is CASSRPGQGFGF. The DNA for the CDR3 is TGCGCCAGCAGCCGACCGGGACAGGGGTTTGGCTTC.